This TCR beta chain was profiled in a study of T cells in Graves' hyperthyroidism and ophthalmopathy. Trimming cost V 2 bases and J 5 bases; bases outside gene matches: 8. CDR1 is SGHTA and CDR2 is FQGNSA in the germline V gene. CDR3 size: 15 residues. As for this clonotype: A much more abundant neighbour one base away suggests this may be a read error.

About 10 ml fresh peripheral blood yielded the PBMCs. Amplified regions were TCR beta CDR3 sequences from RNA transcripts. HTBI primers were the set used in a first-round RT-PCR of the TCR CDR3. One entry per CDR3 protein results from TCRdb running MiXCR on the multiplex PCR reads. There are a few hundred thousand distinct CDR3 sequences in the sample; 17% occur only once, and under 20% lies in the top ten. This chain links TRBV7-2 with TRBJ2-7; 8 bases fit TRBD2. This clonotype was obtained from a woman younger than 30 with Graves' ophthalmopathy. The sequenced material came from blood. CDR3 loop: CASSLQRGCIDEQYF. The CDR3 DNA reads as TGTGCCAGCAGCTTACAGCGGGGGTGCATAGACGAGCAGTACTTC.